The clone carrying this TCR beta chain was observed a handful of times. What it binds is not known. These data come from a study of T-cell memory formation after mild COVID-19. Study-level information: Across donors, TCR clusters were largely donor specific. Regarding the study as a whole: Clones shrinking between day 15 and 85 showed a balanced CD4/CD8 split, and those that grew later tilted toward CD4+.

Germline V gene sequence: CDR1 MNHNS, CDR2 SASEGT. The J segment lost 5 bases and the V segment lost 6 bases, leaving 9 bases of the junction unmatched. The CDR3 is 14 amino acids. One entry per CDR3 protein results from TCRdb running MiXCR on the 5' RACE reads. The repertoire holds hundreds of thousands of distinct CDR3 sequences, with nearly 25% as singletons. The chain joins TRBV6-1 to TRBJ1-1, with 7 bases aligning to TRBD1. The clonotype originates from an adult woman who had mild COVID-19 (a few samples of this study predate the infection). Cell type and time point are not known. Sequencing was carried out using PBMCs or a T cell subset sorted from them (not recorded which). The CDR3 reads CASSQDRLGTEAFF. The CDR3 nucleotides read TGTGCCAGCAGCCAGGACAGGCTGGGTACTGAAGCTTTCTTT.